These 25 T cell receptor beta chains were all obtained from the same sample, sequenced in a study of blood T cell repertoires in COVID-19. Assay used: immunoSEQ multiplex PCR; TCRdb lists only in-frame clones, some missing. The sample includes 200,000 to 250,000 clones, 70% to 90% of them seen just once. The sequenced sample was peripheral blood. These receptor sequences come from a man aged 55 to 70 with acute or convalescent COVID-19.

The chain combines TRBV5-4 with TRBJ1-6; tentatively, D is TRBD1 (5 bases). Trimming took 0 bases from V and 11 from J, leaving 9 bases between them. Germline V gene sequence: CDR1 SGHNT, CDR2 YYREEE (reference sequence). CDR3 length: 13 residues. In DNA form, the CDR3 reads TGTGCCAGCAGCTTGGACAGGTATCCACCCCTCCACTTT. Encoded protein: CASSLDRYPPLHF.

This chain joins TRBV15 and TRBJ1-2; 7 bases line up with TRBD1. V was pared by 1 base and J by 0 bases, with 8 bases of the junction left unmatched. CDR1 is LNHNV and CDR2 is YYDKDF in the germline V gene (reference sequence). This CDR3 region has 17 residues. CDR3 amino acids: CATSRAQGQTSNYGYTF. The CDR3 nucleotides are TGTGCCACCAGCAGAGCTCAGGGACAGACCTCTAACTATGGCTACACCTTC.

This sequence joins TRBV11-1 and TRBJ1-1; D may be TRBD1 (5 bases). Germline V gene lookup returns CDR1 SGHAT and CDR2 FQDESV (reference sequence). CDR3 length equals 15 residues. V dropped 5 bases and J dropped 0 bases, with 13 bases sitting between them. The CDR3 DNA sequence: TGTGCCAGCAGCCCACAGGCCCTCATGAACACTGAAGCTTTCTTT. This translates into CASSPQALMNTEAFF.

This chain connects TRBV6-5 to TRBJ1-5, with D tentatively TRBD1 (5 bases). Per germline, CDR1 MNHEY and CDR2 SVGAGI. Deletions cut 2 bases from V and 9 bases from J, with 17 bases between. The CDR3 is 15 amino acids. The CDR3 sequence is CASSYEVGPGWPQHF. The DNA for the CDR3 is TGTGCCAGCAGTTACGAAGTTGGGCCAGGGTGGCCCCAGCATTTT.

CDR3 nucleotide sequence: TGTGCCAGCAGTGAAGCTAGGGGGGGGAGGACTGAAGCTTTCTTT. It encodes CASSEARGGRTEAFF. The chain recombines TRBV2 with TRBJ1-1; D perhaps matches TRBD1 (6 bases). Trimming left V 0 bases short and J 5 bases short, with 13 bases between. This CDR3 contains 15 residues. Per germline, CDR1 SNHLY and CDR2 FYNNEI.

This chain connects TRBV2 to TRBJ1-2; no definite D call. Between the trimmed V and J ends, which lost 7 bases and 7 bases, there was a span of 13 bases. The germline gives CDR1 SNHLY, CDR2 FYNNEI. This CDR3 is built from 12 residues. CDR3 DNA sequence: TGTGCCAGCAACGAGGGAGTAAGTGGCTACACCTTC. It translates to CASNEGVSGYTF.

The chain uses TRBV27 and TRBJ2-3; D is unresolved. The germline gives CDR1 MNHEY, CDR2 SMNVEV (reference sequence). V lost 3 bases and J 2 bases, leaving 6 bases between the germline ends. The CDR3 runs 13 residues. CDR3 bases: TGTGCCAGCAGTTTTTATCTCACAGATACGCAGTATTTT. Translation gives CASSFYLTDTQYF.

A few counts support this clone. The V gene is TRBV19, the J gene TRBJ1-2, with 9 positions matching TRBD1. The CDR3 length is 14 residues. Germline-derived CDR1 and CDR2 are LNHDA and SQIVND (reference sequence). After removal of 6 bases from V and 7 bases from J, the junction contained 9 bases not matched to a gene. CDR3 coding DNA: TGTGCCAGTAGCCTCGAGACAGGGGGTTTTGGCTACACCTTC. This codes for CASSLETGGFGYTF.

The chain recombines TRBV6-4 with TRBJ2-6; TRBD2 might be the D (5 bases). The V and J ends lost 6 bases and 4 bases respectively, with 25 bases between them. CDR1 is MRHNA and CDR2 is SNTAGT in the germline V gene. There are 19 residues in the CDR3. This CDR3 is CASSSLLRTARRGANVLTF. DNA for the CDR3: TGTGCCAGCAGCTCTCTTTTACGGACTGCCCGGAGGGGGGCCAACGTCCTGACTTTC.

The rearrangement links TRBV11-2 to TRBJ2-2; D is unresolved. The length of the CDR3 is 14 residues. Per the germline V gene, CDR1 is SGHAT and CDR2 is FQNNGV. Between the trimmed V and J ends, which lost 4 bases and 8 bases, there was a span of 14 bases. Here the CDR3 DNA reads TGTGCCAGCAGCTCGCAAACAGTAATAGGGGAGCTGTTTTTT. Amino acids: CASSSQTVIGELFF.

The chain has TRBV7-2 and TRBJ1-6; TRBD1 matches 7 bases. The V segment lost 5 bases and the J segment 7 bases; nucleotides outside the gene matches: 8. The CDR3 is 15 residues long. CDR1 is SGHTA and CDR2 is FQGNSA in the germline V gene. The CDR3 region has the DNA TGTGCCAGCAGCCAAGGGGGCCTCGGGAATTCACCCCTCCACTTT. Translation: CASSQGGLGNSPLHF.

The chain combines TRBV11-2 with TRBJ2-1; tentatively, D is TRBD1 (6 bases). This CDR3 spans 15 amino acids. In germline, CDR1 is SGHAT, CDR2 FQNNGV. The ends were cut back, 1 base at V and 2 bases at J, with 9 bases in the middle. The CDR3, as DNA: TGTGCCAGCAGCTTAGGTACAGGGACCTACAATGAGCAGTTCTTC. Its translation is CASSLGTGTYNEQFF. Full variable domain (rest looked up from reference TRBV11-2 and TRBJ2-1): EAGVAQSPRYKIIEKRQSVAFWCNPISGHATLYWYQQILGQGPKLLIQFQNNGVVDDSQLPKDRFSAERLKGVDSTLKIQPAKLEDSAVYLCASSLGTGTYNEQFFGPGTRLTVL.

This clone was picked up one time. The gene calls are TRBV7-9 and TRBJ2-5; D gene unclear. This CDR3 is built from 14 residues. The V end was cut by 5 bases, the J end by 5 bases, with 15 bases between. The germline V gene has CDR1 SEHNR and CDR2 FQNEAQ (reference sequence). CDR3 DNA sequence: TGTGCCAGCAGCCCGACTTTTGTTAGGGAGACCCAGTACTTC. Translation gives CASSPTFVRETQYF.

This clone came up a few times. V is TRBV7-3 and J is TRBJ1-2, with D possibly matching TRBD1 (5 bases). V was trimmed by 2 bases and J by 8 bases, leaving 15 bases between them. Germline V gene lookup returns CDR1 SGHTA and CDR2 FQGTGA. CDR3 length equals 14 residues. CDR3 residues: CASSLEGRVGGYTF. CDR3 coding DNA: TGTGCCAGCAGCTTAGAAGGCAGGGTTGGGGGCTACACCTTC.

The chain combines TRBV5-4 with TRBJ1-1; perhaps TRBD1 as D (5 bases). This CDR3 has 15 amino acids. The V end was cut by 0 bases, the J end by 5 bases, with 14 bases between. The germline V gene has CDR1 SGHNT and CDR2 YYREEE (reference sequence). CDR3 coding DNA: TGTGCCAGCAGCTTGGGGGGAGGGGTGGGGACTGAAGCTTTCTTT. This translates into CASSLGGGVGTEAFF.

This chain connects TRBV5-1 to TRBJ1-1; D not certain. Trimming cost V 0 bases and J 1 base, with 7 bases left between them. Germline values: CDR1 SGHRS, CDR2 YFSETQ. CDR3 length: 14 amino acids. The CDR3 reads CASSLGQANTEAFF. The CDR3 nucleotides read TGCGCCAGCAGCTTGGGGCAGGCGAACACTGAAGCTTTCTTT.

The chain is built from TRBV27 and TRBJ1-2, with 10 bases identical to TRBD1. This CDR3 has 15 residues. The ends lost 5 bases at V and 4 bases at J; junction bases unmatched: 7. Germline V CDR1 and CDR2: MNHEY, SMNVEV (reference sequence). CDR3 protein: CASSPGDRGRYGYTF. CDR3 sequence (DNA): TGTGCCAGCAGTCCCGGGGACAGGGGCCGCTATGGCTACACCTTC.

This chain's CDR3 is CASSWGQGGTYEQYF. The CDR3 nucleotides read TGTGCCAGCAGCTGGGGACAGGGCGGAACCTACGAGCAGTACTTC. This rearrangement joins TRBV11-2 to TRBJ2-7, with 9 bases that match TRBD1. The CDR3 has 15 amino acids. V shed 4 bases, J shed 2 bases, and the junction held 6 bases outside the gene matches. The V gene's germline CDR1 is SGHAT and CDR2 FQNNGV.

The chain carries TRBV7-8 and TRBJ1-2; D might be TRBD1 (6 bases). The germline V and J ends were trimmed by 4 bases and 6 bases, with 18 bases remaining between them. Germline lookup yields CDR1 SGHVS and CDR2 FQNEAQ. This CDR3 is built from 15 residues. The CDR3: CASSSSRNRAHGYTF. The CDR3 DNA reads TGTGCCAGCAGCTCATCGAGGAACAGGGCTCATGGCTACACCTTC.

V is TRBV11-2 and J is TRBJ2-7; 8 nucleotides line up with TRBD1. The J segment lost 2 bases and the V segment lost 1 base, leaving 7 bases of the junction unmatched. The CDR3 totals 16 residues. The germline CDR1 and CDR2 sequences are SGHAT and FQNNGV. The CDR3 DNA reads TGTGCCAGCAGCTTAGTACCGGGACAGGAAGCCTACGAGCAGTACTTC. It yields the protein CASSLVPGQEAYEQYF.

The rearrangement links TRBV2 to TRBJ1-5; D is uncertain. The CDR3 spans 14 residues. Trimming stripped 7 bases from V and 3 bases from J, with 13 bases between. Germline-derived CDR1 and CDR2 are SNHLY and FYNNEI. The CDR3 DNA is TGTGCCAGCACCAACAGATACCCCAATCAGCCCCAGCATTTT. This encodes CASTNRYPNQPQHF.

The rearrangement uses TRBV6-1 and TRBJ1-4, with a weak D call TRBD1 (5 bases). Germline loops: CDR1 MNHNS, CDR2 SASEGT. V was cut by 5 bases and J by 3 bases, with 13 bases left in between. This CDR3 is built from 15 residues. CDR3 sequence reads: CASSWGRDANEKLFF. DNA of the CDR3: TGTGCCAGCAGTTGGGGGAGGGACGCTAATGAAAAACTGTTTTTT.

The V gene is TRBV18, the J gene TRBJ1-1; TRBD1 might be the D (5 bases). V shed 2 bases and J shed 8 bases, with 9 bases lying between them. The CDR3 consists of 12 residues. Germline V gives CDR1 KGHSH, CDR2 LQKENI. The CDR3 region has the DNA TGTGCCAGCTCACCATCAGGGTGGGAAGCTTTCTTT. This sequence encodes CASSPSGWEAFF. Complete variable domain (other parts from reference TRBV18 and TRBJ1-1): NAGVMQNPRHLVRRRGQEARLRCSPMKGHSHVYWYRQLPEEGLKFMVYLQKENIIDESGMPKERFSAEFPKEGPSILRIQQVVRGDSAAYFCASSPSGWEAFFGQGTRLTVV.

The V call is TRBV7-3, the J call TRBJ1-1; D may be TRBD1 (5 bases). V lost 2 bases and J lost 5, with 12 bases in between. From germline, CDR1 is SGHTA and CDR2 FQGTGA. The CDR3 spans 14 residues. The CDR3 reads CASSLGREGTEAFF. The CDR3 coding sequence is TGTGCCAGCAGCTTAGGGCGGGAGGGGACTGAAGCTTTCTTT. The whole variable domain, remainder taken from reference TRBV7-3 and TRBJ1-1, is GAGVSQTPSNKVTEKGKYVELRCDPISGHTALYWYRQSLGQGPEFLIYFQGTGAADDSGLPNDRFFAVRPEGSVSTLKIQRTERGDSAVYLCASSLGREGTEAFFGQGTRLTVV.

The V gene is TRBV25-1, the J gene TRBJ2-1; possibly TRBD2 for D (6 bases). This CDR3 contains 14 residues. V was shortened by 7 bases and J by 12 bases, with 22 bases between the two germline ends. Looked up from germline, CDR1 is MGHDK and CDR2 is SYGVNS. CDR3 loop: CASTGGPRTGGQFF. CDR3 coding DNA: TGTGCCAGCACCGGGGGACCGCGGACTGGTGGGCAGTTCTTC.